The source of this T cell receptor beta chain is a study of neoadjuvant anti-PD-1 for oral cavity cancer. Across the whole study: Around day 43, patients without progression received a fourth nivolumab dose before surgery.

V shed 4 bases, J shed 4 bases, and the junction held 3 bases outside the gene matches. CDR3 size: 14 residues. Per germline, CDR1 SQVTM and CDR2 ANQGSEA. Six replicates per PBMC sample, mostly from 480 ng of genomic DNA. Here immunoSEQ multiplex PCR was the method, and the copy in TCRdb shows in-frame clones only, minus some. The top ten hold around 2.6% of the sample, which has tens of thousands of clones, around four fifths seen once. The sequence came from a person between 40 and 85 years old with oral cavity squamous cell carcinoma. This chain links TRBV29-1 with TRBJ1-3, with TRBD1 identical over 11 bases. The starting material was PBMCs, obtained before nivolumab (anti-PD-1) treatment. CDR3 protein: CSVGDRGSGNTIYF. The CDR3 nucleotides are TGCAGCGTTGGGGACAGGGGGTCAGGAAACACCATATATTTT.